These 32 T cell receptor beta chains came from one sample sequenced in a study of immune evolution from preneoplasia to lung adenocarcinoma. The method was immunoSEQ multiplex PCR; TCRdb's version includes in-frame clones alone and lacks a portion of them. The sample consists of 8,500 to 13,000 clones, roughly four fifths of them appearing once. The sample comprised FFPE minimally invasive lung adenocarcinoma tissue. These receptors all stem from a person between 65 and 80 years old with lung adenocarcinoma.

V gene TRBV6-4 combines with J gene TRBJ2-3; D possibly uses TRBD1 or TRBD2 (6 bases each). The ends were cut back, 5 bases at V and 3 bases at J, with 15 bases in the middle. The CDR3 has 15 amino acids. Germline CDR1 and CDR2: MRHNA and SNTAGT. In nucleotides, the CDR3 is TGTGCCAGCAGTTTAACGGGGGCCAAAACAGATACGCAGTATTTT. Translated: CASSLTGAKTDTQYF.

This clone was seen once. This chain links TRBV14 with TRBJ2-1; 7 positions match TRBD1. J was trimmed by 8 bases and V by 4 bases; bases with no gene match: 2. The V gene's germline CDR1 is SGHDN and CDR2 FVKESK. The length of the CDR3 is 12 residues. The CDR3 protein is CASSRQGYEQFF. CDR3 bases: TGTGCCAGCAGCCGACAGGGATATGAGCAGTTCTTC.

This chain uses TRBV21-1 with TRBJ1-2; TRBD1, the table's D call, lacks a check against the DNA. TRBV21-1 is a recognized pseudogene. CDR3 length equals 16 residues. CDR3 coding DNA: TGTGCCAGCAGTCAACCGGGACAGGGACCCTCCGTTGGCTACACCTTC. Its translation: CASSQPGQGPSVGYTF.

The V call is TRBV6-5, the J call TRBJ2-7, with 7 bases lining up with TRBD1. The CDR3 totals 13 residues. Germline loops: CDR1 MNHEY, CDR2 SVGAGI. The junction had 4 bases not matched to a gene; V was cut back by 7 bases and J by 1 base. CDR3 DNA sequence: TGTGCCAGCACCCGGACAGGATCCTACGAGCAGTACTTC. Amino acids: CASTRTGSYEQYF.

Only a few counts were recorded for this clone. V usage is TRBV16 and J usage is TRBJ1-3; D gene uncertain. This CDR3 is built from 12 residues. The germline gives CDR1 KGHSY, CDR2 FQNENV. Trimming cost V 4 bases and J 8 bases, with 9 bases left between them. This CDR3 is CASSPGIDTIYF. The CDR3 bases are TGTGCCAGCAGCCCGGGTATCGACACCATATATTTT.

This clone has a single count. The chain combines TRBV30 with TRBJ2-7; maybe TRBD2 (5 bases). The CDR3 spans 12 residues. The V gene lost 2 bases and the J gene lost 6 bases, with 11 bases spanning the gap. Germline CDR1 GTSNPN, CDR2 SVGIG (reference sequence). The chain's CDR3 is CAWSPGRGEQYF. Written as DNA, the CDR3 is TGTGCCTGGAGTCCTGGGAGAGGCGAGCAGTACTTC. Supplemented by reference TRBV30 and TRBJ2-7, the full variable domain reads SQTIHQWPATLVQPVGSPLSLECTVEGTSNPNLYWYRQAAGRGLQLLFYSVGIGQISSEVPQNLSASRPQDRQFILSSKKLLLSDSGFYLCAWSPGRGEQYFGPGTRLTVT.

The V call is TRBV7-3, the J call TRBJ2-2; D unresolved. The V gene lost 6 bases and the J gene lost 6 bases, with 8 bases spanning the gap. Germline V gene sequence: CDR1 SGHTA, CDR2 FQGTGA. The CDR3 is 12 amino acids. CDR3 residues: CASSQFSGELFF. The CDR3 nucleotides are TGTGCCAGCAGTCAATTCTCCGGGGAGCTGTTTTTT.

The V call is TRBV11-2, the J call TRBJ2-7, with a weak D call TRBD1 (7 bases). V was trimmed by 5 bases and J by 6 bases, leaving 11 bases between them. Germline CDR1 is SGHAT and CDR2 is FQNNGV. The CDR3 has 12 amino acids. The CDR3 DNA follows: TGTGCCAGCAGCCTGCAGGGGGGCGAGCAGTACTTC. It translates to CASSLQGGEQYF.

The J gene is TRBJ2-7, the V gene TRBV28; D gene ambiguous. The CDR3 is 13 residues long. CDR1 and CDR2 (germline): MDHEN, SYDVKM. Trimming shortened V by 2 bases and J by 6 bases, and 11 bases separated the two germline ends. CDR3 in amino acids: CASSLLPLSEQYF. As DNA, the CDR3 is TGTGCCAGCAGTTTACTCCCCCTGTCCGAGCAGTACTTC.

J is TRBJ1-5 and V is TRBV6-1; no firm D call. The germline CDR1 and CDR2 sequences are MNHNS and SASEGT. The CDR3 has 13 amino acids. The V and J ends lost 4 bases and 5 bases respectively, with 9 bases between them. The CDR3 bases are TGTGCCAGCAGTGGAACGAGGGATCAGCCCCAGCATTTT. Translated: CASSGTRDQPQHF.

The chain recombines TRBV30 with TRBJ2-7; maybe TRBD1 (6 bases). V gave up 3 bases and J gave up 4 bases, with 16 bases separating them. Germline V CDR1 and CDR2: GTSNPN, SVGIG (reference sequence). The CDR3 contains 14 residues. CDR3 protein: CAWREIGRGYEQYF. The CDR3 DNA reads as TGTGCCTGGAGAGAAATAGGAAGGGGGTACGAGCAGTACTTC. Looking up the rest from reference TRBV30 and TRBJ2-7 gives the full variable domain: SQTIHQWPATLVQPVGSPLSLECTVEGTSNPNLYWYRQAAGRGLQLLFYSVGIGQISSEVPQNLSASRPQDRQFILSSKKLLLSDSGFYLCAWREIGRGYEQYFGPGTRLTVT.

The chain uses TRBV7-8 and TRBJ1-3, with D tentatively TRBD1 (5 bases). CDR3 length equals 15 residues. The V end lost 1 base, the J end lost 0 bases, and 7 bases lay between the germline ends. Germline-derived CDR1 and CDR2 are SGHVS and FQNEAQ. This CDR3 reads CASSLGGYSGNTIYF. DNA for the CDR3: TGTGCCAGCAGCTTAGGGGGGTACTCTGGAAACACCATATATTTT.

In its sample, this clone was seen once. This chain links TRBV6-1 with TRBJ2-5; 14 bases line up with TRBD2. The length of the CDR3 is 16 residues. CDR1 and CDR2 from the germline V gene are MNHNS and SASEGT. With 2 bases clipped from V and 2 bases from J, the junction kept 1 base outside the gene matches. CDR3: CASSEWTSGGQETQYF. In DNA form, the CDR3 reads TGTGCCAGCAGTGAATGGACTAGCGGGGGGCAAGAGACCCAGTACTTC.

The rearrangement links TRBV10-3 to TRBJ2-5; TRBD2 matches 7 bases. From germline, CDR1 is ENHRY and CDR2 SYGVKD. Germline trimming cut 4 bases from V and 0 bases from J; bases unmatched to any gene: 5. CDR3 length equals 15 residues. CDR3 sequence (DNA): TGTGCCATCAGTGGCGGAGCGGGGTACCAAGAGACCCAGTACTTC. Translated: CAISGGAGYQETQYF.

J is TRBJ1-1 and V is TRBV4-1, with 7 positions matching TRBD1. The CDR3 has 15 residues. Germline CDR1 is MGHRA and CDR2 is YSYEKL. V lost 1 base to trimming and J lost 5 bases; unmatched junction nucleotides: 7. For the CDR3, the DNA is TGCGCCAGCAGCCAAGGAGAGGGGGCTGTTACTGAAGCTTTCTTT. Translation: CASSQGEGAVTEAFF.

On this clone itself: Other DNA variants within this sample encode the same CDR3. This chain joins TRBV14 and TRBJ2-7; either TRBD1 or TRBD2 may fit D (5 bases each). Trimming took 2 bases from V and 3 from J, leaving 14 bases between them. This CDR3 region has 15 residues. Germline CDR1 reads SGHDN; CDR2 reads FVKESK. CDR3 sequence (DNA): TGTGCCAGCAGCCAAAGGGGATCCGGAGGCTACGAGCAGTACTTC. Its translation is CASSQRGSGGYEQYF.

This rearrangement joins TRBV11-2 to TRBJ1-1; D is perhaps TRBD1 (6 bases). V gave up 0 bases and J gave up 12 bases, with 14 bases separating them. The CDR3 is 13 amino acids. Germline V gene lookup returns CDR1 SGHAT and CDR2 FQNNGV. CDR3 in DNA: TGTGCCAGCAGCTTAGATCGTGTACAGGGACCTTTCTTT. The encoded protein is CASSLDRVQGPFF. Together with reference TRBV11-2 and TRBJ1-1, the CDR3 gives the full variable domain: EAGVAQSPRYKIIEKRQSVAFWCNPISGHATLYWYQQILGQGPKLLIQFQNNGVVDDSQLPKDRFSAERLKGVDSTLKIQPAKLEDSAVYLCASSLDRVQGPFFGQGTRLTVV.

V and J are TRBV2 and TRBJ1-2; no definite D call. CDR1 is SNHLY, CDR2 FYNNEI, per germline. This CDR3 is built from 12 residues. V dropped 7 bases and J dropped 7 bases, with 13 bases sitting between them. The CDR3 sequence: CASKQASGGYTF. CDR3 nucleotide sequence: TGTGCCAGCAAGCAGGCCTCGGGTGGCTACACCTTC.

This clone showed up just once. The J gene is TRBJ2-1, the V gene TRBV4-1; no firm D call. Germline V gives CDR1 MGHRA, CDR2 YSYEKL. Trimming stripped 3 bases from V and 5 bases from J, with 14 bases between. The CDR3 sequence is 15 residues long. CDR3 nucleotides: TGCGCCAGCAGCCACCAACACCCCTCAGACAATGAGCAGTTCTTC. Translating gives CASSHQHPSDNEQFF.

In this sample, this clone turned up once. The CDR3 spells CASSESQGAGGYTF. CDR3 in DNA: TGTGCCAGCAGTGAAAGCCAGGGGGCGGGAGGCTACACCTTC. The rearrangement uses TRBV6-1 and TRBJ1-2, with 8 bases lining up with TRBD1. V was pared by 2 bases and J by 8 bases, with 7 bases of the junction left unmatched. Germline values: CDR1 MNHNS, CDR2 SASEGT. The CDR3 is 14 residues long.

This sequence joins TRBV5-1 and TRBJ1-4, with D hard to call. Germline V gives CDR1 SGHRS, CDR2 YFSETQ. V was trimmed by 3 bases and J by 1 base, leaving 13 bases between them. This CDR3 region has 16 residues. The CDR3 nucleotides read TGCGCCAGCAGCTCTAGGAATAGTGTAACTAATGAAAAACTGTTTTTT. It codes for CASSSRNSVTNEKLFF.

The chain uses TRBV6-5 and TRBJ2-3; 7 bases align to TRBD2. With V trimmed by 0 bases and J by 1 base, 4 bases remained unmatched. CDR1 and CDR2 (germline): MNHEY, SVGAGI. The CDR3 runs 16 residues. The CDR3 nucleotides read TGTGCCAGCAGTTACTCTAGCGGGTTGCGCACAGATACGCAGTATTTT. Its translation: CASSYSSGLRTDTQYF.

J is TRBJ1-6 and V is TRBV7-9; no firm D call. The CDR3 is made up of 12 amino acids. Germline V lookup: CDR1 SEHNR, CDR2 FQNEAQ (reference sequence). V gave up 3 bases and J gave up 8 bases, with 5 bases separating them. CDR3 DNA sequence: TGTGCCAGCAGCTTCCTGGATTCACCCCTCCACTTT. Protein product: CASSFLDSPLHF.

DNA of the CDR3: TGTGCCTGGAGTGTACAGGGCCATGAAGCTTTCTTT. Translation gives CAWSVQGHEAFF. V usage is TRBV30 and J usage is TRBJ1-1, with a tentative D call TRBD1 (6 bases). The CDR3 runs to 12 residues. V dropped 0 bases and J dropped 7 bases, with 9 bases sitting between them. CDR1 and CDR2 (germline): GTSNPN, SVGIG (reference sequence).

This rearrangement joins TRBV11-3 to TRBJ2-7; a weak D match, TRBD1 (6 bases). Germline-derived CDR1 and CDR2 are SGHNT and YENEEA. There are 12 residues in the CDR3. The V and J ends lost 3 bases and 6 bases respectively, with 9 bases between them. CDR3 amino acids: CASSFTGSEQYF. CDR3 DNA sequence: TGTGCCAGCAGCTTCACAGGGTCCGAGCAGTACTTC.

The chain recombines TRBV5-4 with TRBJ1-6, with TRBD1 as a possible D gene (6 bases). Germline-derived CDR1 and CDR2 are SGHNT and YYREEE (reference sequence). The CDR3 extends over 16 amino acids. V lost 1 base and J 8 bases, leaving 16 bases between the germline ends. This chain's CDR3 is CASSLSSGVIDSPLHF. The CDR3 nucleotides are TGTGCCAGCAGCTTGTCGTCAGGGGTAATTGATTCACCCCTCCACTTT.

The J gene is TRBJ1-4, the V gene TRBV7-2; D gene unclear. Germline V gene data show CDR1 as SGHTA and CDR2 as FQGNSA. V lost 2 bases and J lost 8, with 18 bases in between. This CDR3 spans 16 amino acids. CDR3: CASSLNPPGVGEKLFF. The CDR3 DNA reads as TGTGCCAGCAGCTTAAACCCGCCCGGGGTAGGAGAAAAACTGTTTTTT. Using reference TRBV7-2 and TRBJ1-4 for the parts outside the CDR3, the full variable domain is GAGVSQSPSNKVTEKGKDVELRCDPISGHTALYWYRQSLGQGLEFLIYFQGNSAPDKSGLPSDRFSAERTGGSVSTLTIQRTQQEDSAVYLCASSLNPPGVGEKLFFGSGTQLSVL.

V usage is TRBV18 and J usage is TRBJ2-7; 8 bases are a match to TRBD2. In germline, CDR1 is KGHSH, CDR2 LQKENI. There are 13 residues in the CDR3. V dropped 3 bases and J dropped 4; count of bases not matched to a gene: 2. The CDR3 coding sequence is TGTGCCAGCTCACCTTTAGCGGGGTACGAGCAGTACTTC. This encodes CASSPLAGYEQYF. Supplemented by reference TRBV18 and TRBJ2-7, the full variable domain reads NAGVMQNPRHLVRRRGQEARLRCSPMKGHSHVYWYRQLPEEGLKFMVYLQKENIIDESGMPKERFSAEFPKEGPSILRIQQVVRGDSAAYFCASSPLAGYEQYFGPGTRLTVT.

V is TRBV15 and J is TRBJ2-1; 9 bases agree with TRBD2. Germline lookup yields CDR1 LNHNV and CDR2 YYDKDF (reference sequence). The CDR3 loop spans 14 amino acids. V was pared by 7 bases and J by 7 bases, with 8 bases of the junction left unmatched. CDR3 in amino acids: CATTREGQRNEQFF. CDR3 in DNA: TGTGCCACCACGCGGGAGGGCCAGAGAAATGAGCAGTTCTTC. The full variable domain, with the rest looked up from reference TRBV15 and TRBJ2-1, is DAMVIQNPRYQVTQFGKPVTLSCSQTLNHNVMYWYQQKSSQAPKLLFHYYDKDFNNEADTPDNFQSRRPNTSFCFLDIRSPGLGDTAMYLCATTREGQRNEQFFGPGTRLTVL.

V is TRBV27 and J is TRBJ1-1; D gene ambiguous. The CDR3 consists of 14 residues. The ends were cut back, 10 bases at V and 1 base at J, with 16 bases in the middle. Germline assignment: CDR1 MNHEY and CDR2 SMNVEV (reference sequence). The CDR3 DNA reads TGTGCCACCAAACCCCTCTCCGGGAACACTGAAGCTTTCTTT. It specifies CATKPLSGNTEAFF.

CDR3 sequence (DNA): TGTGCCTGGAGTGTACTCGGGCTCTCTGAAGCTTTCTTT. This translates into CAWSVLGLSEAFF. This chain joins TRBV30 and TRBJ1-1, with no clear D. The CDR3 consists of 13 residues. Germline loops: CDR1 GTSNPN, CDR2 SVGIG (reference sequence). Trimming took off 0 bases at V and 6 bases at J, with 11 bases between the two ends. Drawing the rest from reference TRBV30 and TRBJ1-1, the complete variable domain is SQTIHQWPATLVQPVGSPLSLECTVEGTSNPNLYWYRQAAGRGLQLLFYSVGIGQISSEVPQNLSASRPQDRQFILSSKKLLLSDSGFYLCAWSVLGLSEAFFGQGTRLTVV.

There are a few counts of this clone. The rearrangement uses TRBV6-6 and TRBJ2-1, with TRBD2 identical over 9 bases. The CDR3 is 14 residues long. The junction had 0 bases not matched to a gene; V was cut back by 0 bases and J by 6 bases. Germline CDR1 MNHNY, CDR2 SVGAGI (reference sequence). CDR3 sequence (DNA): TGTGCCAGCAGTTACTCACTAGCGGGCAATGAGCAGTTCTTC. It is translated as CASSYSLAGNEQFF.